The rows below give T cell receptor beta chains drawn from one sample of a study of OX40 agonist ivuxolimab in advanced cancers. The method was immunoSEQ multiplex PCR; TCRdb's version includes in-frame clones alone and lacks a portion of them. The data show roughly 93,000 clones, 91% seen once. The sequenced sample was CD4+ or CD8+ T cells sorted from blood, obtained in a trial of the OX40 agonist ivuxolimab. Source of these receptors: an adult with an advanced solid tumor such as melanoma, head and neck, liver or kidney cancer. Both conserved end residues are part of each CDR3. Fields, in order: J gene, V gene, D gene, clone size, CDR3 DNA, CDR3 protein. The D gene is left open where the match is weak. Size values are once, few and many counts, or a class for expanded clones, and some rows have none.

>TRBJ2-2|TRBV30|NA|once
TGTGCCTGGAGGTTCCCAGGGGACACCGGGGAGCTGTTTTTT
CAWRFPGDTGELFF
>TRBJ2-3|TRBV9|TRBD1|NA
TGTGCCAGCAGCGCAGGGGGCCCAAGCACAGATACGCAGTATTTT
CASSAGGPSTDTQYF
>TRBJ1-1|TRBV29-1|NA|once
TGCAGCGTTGAATTTACAGGCCTGAACACTGAAGCTTTCTTT
CSVEFTGLNTEAFF
>TRBJ1-5|TRBV7-2|NA|NA
TGTGCCAGCAGCCAAATCGGTATAGGCAATCAGCCCCAGCATTTT
CASSQIGIGNQPQHF
>TRBJ2-7|TRBV19|NA|NA
TGTGCCAGTAGCCCGGGTGCCTCCCGCGAGCAGTACTTC
CASSPGASREQYF
>TRBJ2-7|TRBV4-1|NA|NA
TGCGCCAGCAGCCAAGAGGGGCCTCCCTACGAGCAGTACTTC
CASSQEGPPYEQYF
>TRBJ1-2|TRBV28|NA|NA
TGTGCCAGCAGTACCTCAGGGGCCACGCAGCCCTATGGCTACACCTTC
CASSTSGATQPYGYTF
>TRBJ2-1|TRBV10-3|NA|few
TGTGCCATCACTGAGGCTCCAACCTACAATGAGCAGTTCTTC
CAITEAPTYNEQFF
>TRBJ2-1|TRBV7-3|NA|NA
TGTGCCAGCAGCTTGAATGATATGGGAGAGCAGTTCTTC
CASSLNDMGEQFF
>TRBJ1-4|TRBV7-6|NA|NA
TGTGCCAGCAGCCCGATTAGCGGACAAAATGAAAAACTGTTTTTT
CASSPISGQNEKLFF
>TRBJ1-3|TRBV7-8|NA|few
TGTGCCAGCAGGCAGATGTCTGGAAACACCATATATTTT
CASRQMSGNTIYF
>TRBJ1-2|TRBV5-8|NA|once
TGTGCCAGCAGCCCAACGGGGGGTCCCTCCTATGGCTACACCTTC
CASSPTGGPSYGYTF
>TRBJ2-2|TRBV9|TRBD2|NA
TGTGCCAGCAGCTATCGAGGGGCTAGCGGGAGGTCCGGGGAGCTGTTTTTT
CASSYRGASGRSGELFF
>TRBJ2-4|TRBV28|NA|NA
TGTGCCAGCAGTTTACTAGCAGGGTCGGCCAAAAACATTCAGTACTTC
CASSLLAGSAKNIQYF
>TRBJ1-5|TRBV2|NA|NA
TGTGCCAGCAGTGAACGTGCTTGGGGCGGTCAGCCCCAGCATTTT
CASSERAWGGQPQHF
>TRBJ1-1|TRBV7-9|NA|NA
TGTGCCAGCAGCTTAGACAGTGAAGCTTTCTTT
CASSLDSEAFF
>TRBJ1-5|TRBV19|NA|NA
TGTGCCAGTAGTATAGTTCGGGGGGTTAGCAATCAGCCCCAGCATTTT
CASSIVRGVSNQPQHF
>TRBJ1-5|TRBV6-1|NA|NA
TGTGCCAGCAGTGAACGGGTTAAGCCCCAGCATTTT
CASSERVKPQHF
>TRBJ1-2|TRBV6-6|NA|NA
TGTGCCAGCATTCAAGCTGGTAGCTATGGCTACACCTTC
CASIQAGSYGYTF
>TRBJ2-7|TRBV6-6|NA|NA
TGTGCCAGCAGTTACTCGAAACGGGAGAGCTCCTACGAGCAGTACTTC
CASSYSKRESSYEQYF
>TRBJ2-2|TRBV29-1|TRBD1|NA
TGCAGCGTTGAAGAATTCCAGGGGGCCGGGGAGCTGTTTTTT
CSVEEFQGAGELFF
>TRBJ1-1|TRBV28|NA|NA
TGTGCCAGCAGTCCCCCGGGGGGTGCAGCTTTCTTT
CASSPPGGAAFF
>TRBJ2-1|TRBV28|NA|few
TGTGCCATATCCCCCTACATCAATGAGCAGTTCTTC
CAISPYINEQFF
>TRBJ2-1|TRBV5-4|NA|NA
TGTGCCAGCAGCTTGATTGAGGGGGGAACCTACAATGAGCAGTTCTTC
CASSLIEGGTYNEQFF
>TRBJ2-5|TRBV29-1|NA|once
TGCAGCGTCGCAGGGAGAGAGACCCAGTACTTC
CSVAGRETQYF
>TRBJ2-5|TRBV5-1|NA|NA
TGCGCCACCTGTAACAGGGGAGGGCAAGAGACCCAGTACTTC
CATCNRGGQETQYF
>TRBJ2-3|TRBV14|TRBD2|NA
TGTGCCAGCAGCCAAGAGGGACGGACTAGAGATACGCAGTATTTT
CASSQEGRTRDTQYF
>TRBJ2-3|TRBV4-1|TRBD2|NA
TGCGCCAGCAGCACCTGGACTAGCGCCACAGATACGCAGTATTTT
CASSTWTSATDTQYF
>TRBJ1-5|TRBV19|NA|NA
TGTGCCAGTAGTAAGCGCCAGGGAAGCAATCAGCCCCAGCATTTT
CASSKRQGSNQPQHF
>TRBJ1-2|TRBV23-1|NA|NA
TGCGCCAGCAGTCAGGCGGGTATTTGGTCCCCACATGGCTACACCTTC
CASSQAGIWSPHGYTF
>TRBJ2-7|TRBV2|NA|NA
TGTGCCAGCAGAGACTTACTCGCGCAGTACTTC
CASRDLLAQYF
>TRBJ1-5|TRBV4-1|NA|NA
TGCGCCAGCAGCCGGGGAGCCCCGAGGGGCAATCAGCCCCAGCATTTT
CASSRGAPRGNQPQHF
>TRBJ1-1|TRBV28|NA|NA
TGTGCCAGCAGTCGGGTGAGCACTGAAGCTTTCTTT
CASSRVSTEAFF
>TRBJ2-5|TRBV19|TRBD2|NA
TGTGCCAGTAGTTCTCGGGGGACTAGCGGGAACCAAGAGACCCAGTACTTC
CASSSRGTSGNQETQYF
>TRBJ2-1|TRBV29-1|TRBD1|few
TGCAGCGTTGGGGTCCAGGGGGCATTTGAGCAGTTCTTC
CSVGVQGAFEQFF
>TRBJ2-7|TRBV5-1|NA|NA
TGCGCCAGCAGCTTAGGGATATTGAACGAGCAGTACTTC
CASSLGILNEQYF
>TRBJ1-1|TRBV19|TRBD1|NA
TGTGCCAGTAGTTTGGGACAGTACGCGGGACACACTGAAGCTTTCTTT
CASSLGQYAGHTEAFF
>TRBJ1-4|TRBV2|NA|once
TGTGCCAGCAGTGACCTGGGGAAACTGTTTTTT
CASSDLGKLFF
>TRBJ2-7|TRBV7-2|NA|NA
TGTGCCAGCAGCTTAGGGGGAAACCCCGAGCAGTACTTC
CASSLGGNPEQYF
>TRBJ2-7|TRBV6-5|NA|NA
TGTGCCACCAACAGGTATTCCTACGAGCAGTACTTC
CATNRYSYEQYF
>TRBJ1-1|TRBV7-9|NA|NA
TGTGCCAGCAGCTCGGGGAGCGGGGGAGGGAACACTGAAGCTTTCTTT
CASSSGSGGGNTEAFF
>TRBJ2-1|TRBV5-4|NA|few
TGTGCCAGCAGGCCGGGACCCTCGGGCGATGAGCAGTTCTTC
CASRPGPSGDEQFF
>TRBJ2-2|TRBV18|NA|NA
TGTGCCAGCTCACCAGTGGGATTCACCGGGGAGCTGTTTTTT
CASSPVGFTGELFF
>TRBJ2-3|TRBV6-5|NA|NA
TGTGCCAGCAGTTACTCGATTGGGACTGGCACAGATACGCAGTATTTT
CASSYSIGTGTDTQYF
>TRBJ2-7|TRBV5-1|NA|NA
TGCGCCAGCAGCAAAGACAGTAATAGATACGAGCAGTACTTC
CASSKDSNRYEQYF
>TRBJ1-1|TRBV6-5|TRBD1|NA
TGTGCCAGCAGTACGGGACAGCGCATGAACACTGAAGCTTTCTTT
CASSTGQRMNTEAFF
>TRBJ1-5|TRBV28|TRBD1|NA
TGTGCCAGCAGTTTAGTACAGGGGGCTTTTCAGCCCCAGCATTTT
CASSLVQGAFQPQHF
>TRBJ2-1|TRBV9|TRBD1|NA
TGTGCCAGCAGTAAGACAGGGAATCCCTACAATGAGCAGTTCTTC
CASSKTGNPYNEQFF
>TRBJ1-1|TRBV19|NA|NA
TGTGCCAGTAGTTCATGGCGGAAGACTGAAGCTTTCTTT
CASSSWRKTEAFF
>TRBJ2-2|TRBV10-1|NA|NA
TGCGCCAGCGGGAGAGGACCCGGGGAGCTGTTTTTT
CASGRGPGELFF
>TRBJ1-5|TRBV28|TRBD1|NA
TGTGCCAGCAGCACAGGGGGTAAGAGCAATCAGCCCCAGCATTTT
CASSTGGKSNQPQHF